This TCR beta chain was recorded in a study of blood T cell repertoires in COVID-19. The wider study: Acute-phase and convalescent COVID-19 samples originated in the United States, Italy and Spain.

Clinical history reported by participants formed the basis on which cohorts were assigned. The CDR3 length is 12 residues. Germline CDR1 SGHAT, CDR2 FQDESV (reference sequence). Trimming pared 5 bases from V and 5 bases from J, leaving 9 bases between. Per the original data handling: Reference gene primer amplification gave nucleated cell count estimates. Method: immunoSEQ multiplex PCR; TCRdb's copy keeps in-frame clones and lacks some. The V and J calls and clone size were taken over from that table, and D and trimming were inferred from the DNA. This table has 200,000 to 250,000 clones, around 87% appearing once.

The chain carries TRBV11-1 and TRBJ1-2; D call uncertain. This TCR came from a woman between 18 and 29 years old in a cohort exposed to, infected with or recovered from COVID-19 (not recorded which). The sample consisted of PBMCs or T cells enriched from blood (not recorded which). The CDR3 DNA follows: TGTGCCAGCAGCCAGTTCCAATATGGCTACACCTTC. Protein product: CASSQFQYGYTF.